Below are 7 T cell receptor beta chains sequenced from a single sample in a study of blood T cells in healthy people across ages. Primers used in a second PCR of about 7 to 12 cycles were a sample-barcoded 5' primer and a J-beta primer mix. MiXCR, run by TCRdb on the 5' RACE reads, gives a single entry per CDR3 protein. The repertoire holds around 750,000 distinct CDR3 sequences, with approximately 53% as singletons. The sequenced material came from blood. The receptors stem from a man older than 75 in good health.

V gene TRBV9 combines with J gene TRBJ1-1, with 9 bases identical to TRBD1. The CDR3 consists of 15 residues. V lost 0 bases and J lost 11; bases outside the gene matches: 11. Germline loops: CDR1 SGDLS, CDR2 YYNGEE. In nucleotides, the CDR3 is TGTGCCAGCAGCGTAGATGGAAAAACAGGGGGCGACGCTTTCTTT. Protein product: CASSVDGKTGGDAFF.

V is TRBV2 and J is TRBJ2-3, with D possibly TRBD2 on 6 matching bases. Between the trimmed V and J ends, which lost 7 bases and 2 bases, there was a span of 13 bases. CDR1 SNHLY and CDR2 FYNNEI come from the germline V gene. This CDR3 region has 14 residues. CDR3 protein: CASKGTYPTDTQYF. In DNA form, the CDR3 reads TGTGCCAGCAAAGGGACTTACCCCACAGATACGCAGTATTTT. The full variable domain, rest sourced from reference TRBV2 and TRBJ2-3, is EPEVTQTPSHQVTQMGQEVILRCVPISNHLYFYWYRQILGQKVEFLVSFYNNEISEKSEIFDDQFSVERPDGSNFTLKIRSTKLEDSAMYFCASKGTYPTDTQYFGPGTRLTVL.

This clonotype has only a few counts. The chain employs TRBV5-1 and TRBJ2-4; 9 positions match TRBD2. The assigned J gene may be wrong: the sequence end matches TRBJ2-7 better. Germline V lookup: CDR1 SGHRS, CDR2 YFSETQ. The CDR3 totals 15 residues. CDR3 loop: CASSLISGSKNEQYF. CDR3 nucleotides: TGCGCCAGCAGCTTGATTAGCGGGAGTAAGAACGAGCAGTACTTC.

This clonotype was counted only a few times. CDR3 loop: CASSPTGGGATYNEQFF. The CDR3 DNA is TGTGCCAGCAGCCCAACTGGGGGCGGAGCGACCTACAATGAGCAGTTCTTC. The gene calls are TRBV7-9 and TRBJ2-1, with D perhaps TRBD1 (6 bases). The CDR3 runs 17 residues. Germline V gene lookup returns CDR1 SEHNR and CDR2 FQNEAQ (reference sequence). The ends were cut back, 5 bases at V and 2 bases at J, with 19 bases in the middle.

The CDR3 here is CASSQDLRGGYNEQFF. Here the CDR3 DNA reads TGTGCCAGCAGCCAAGATCTGAGGGGTGGGTACAATGAGCAGTTCTTC. J is TRBJ2-1 and V is TRBV4-2; either TRBD1 or TRBD2 may fit D (5 bases each). Looked up from germline, CDR1 is LGHNA and CDR2 is YNFKEQ. V lost 0 bases and J lost 4, with 13 bases in between. This CDR3 is built from 16 residues.

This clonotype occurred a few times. The CDR3 protein is CSASRTGVGEQFF. The CDR3 nucleotides read TGCAGTGCTTCCCGGACAGGCGTAGGTGAGCAGTTCTTC. The chain is built from TRBV20-1 and TRBJ2-1; 7 positions agree with TRBD1. Germline CDR1 DFQATT, CDR2 SNEGSKA (reference sequence). CDR3 length: 13 amino acids. Trimming took 5 bases from V and 9 from J; bases not matched to a gene: 10.

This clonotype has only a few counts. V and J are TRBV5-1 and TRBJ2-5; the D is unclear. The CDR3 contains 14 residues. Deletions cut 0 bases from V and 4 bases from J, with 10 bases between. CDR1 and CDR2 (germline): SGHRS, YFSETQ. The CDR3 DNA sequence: TGCGCCAGCAGCTTGGGCCCTCCGAGAGAGACCCAGTACTTC. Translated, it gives CASSLGPPRETQYF. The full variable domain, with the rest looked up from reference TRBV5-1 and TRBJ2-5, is KAGVTQTPRYLIKTRGQQVTLSCSPISGHRSVSWYQQTPGQGLQFLFEYFSETQRNKGNFPGRFSGRQFSNSRSEMNVSTLELGDSALYLCASSLGPPRETQYFGPGTRLLVL.